Shown below are 4 T cell receptor beta chains from a single sample sequenced in a study of T-cell memory formation after mild COVID-19 (dated by TCRdb to 2020 to 2022). The library was produced with 5' RACE. The data were produced on an Illumina NovaSeq 6000. Using fastp trimming at Q25 and MiXCR clonotype assembly, TCRdb reanalyzed the public sequencing data and kept in-frame beta chains. CDR3 protein duplicates are merged, each entry listing the most common genes and DNA. For this sample there are about 440,000 distinct CDR3 sequences; 15% to 20% appear just once. The ten largest clones represent approximately 8.1% of the sample. The specimen sequenced was PBMCs or a T cell subset sorted from them (not recorded which). The source is an adult woman who had mild COVID-19 (a few samples of this study predate the infection). The sample titles of this study are shuffled in the database, so cell type and time point are left out; the donor was told from shared clones.

This clonotype turned up a few times. V usage is TRBV9 and J usage is TRBJ1-2; D call uncertain. The CDR3 contains 16 residues. Germline values: CDR1 SGDLS, CDR2 YYNGEE. Trimming cost V 0 bases and J 0 bases, with 12 bases left between them. CDR3 bases: TGTGCCAGCAGCGTAGTAGGAACAGTAGCTAACTATGGCTACACCTTC. Its protein product is CASSVVGTVANYGYTF.

J is TRBJ1-1 and V is TRBV12-3 or TRBV12-4; 10 bases align to TRBD1. J was trimmed by 11 bases and V by 6 bases; bases with no gene match: 9. This CDR3 contains 13 residues. The CDR3 coding sequence is TGTGCCAGCAGACCAATACCGGGACAGGGGGCTTTCTTT. Its translation is CASRPIPGQGAFF.

This clonotype was detected ten times or more. The gene calls are TRBV5-1 and TRBJ2-7; TRBD1 matches 10 bases. Germline loops: CDR1 SGHRS, CDR2 YFSETQ. The length of the CDR3 is 13 residues. Trimming at V came to 4 bases and at J to 5 bases, leaving 3 bases not matched to a gene. The CDR3 is CASSRDRGHEQYF. CDR3 bases: TGCGCCAGCAGCAGGGACAGGGGCCACGAGCAGTACTTC.

This clonotype was observed a few times. The chain uses TRBV6-5 and TRBJ2-1; D might be TRBD2 (5 bases). This CDR3 spans 17 amino acids. V was pared by 5 bases and J by 4 bases, with 21 bases between. Germline loops: CDR1 MNHEY, CDR2 SVGAGI. The CDR3 loop reads CASSRSPQRQNYNEQFF. The CDR3 bases are TGTGCCAGCAGTCGCTCCCCTCAGCGGCAGAATTACAATGAGCAGTTCTTC.